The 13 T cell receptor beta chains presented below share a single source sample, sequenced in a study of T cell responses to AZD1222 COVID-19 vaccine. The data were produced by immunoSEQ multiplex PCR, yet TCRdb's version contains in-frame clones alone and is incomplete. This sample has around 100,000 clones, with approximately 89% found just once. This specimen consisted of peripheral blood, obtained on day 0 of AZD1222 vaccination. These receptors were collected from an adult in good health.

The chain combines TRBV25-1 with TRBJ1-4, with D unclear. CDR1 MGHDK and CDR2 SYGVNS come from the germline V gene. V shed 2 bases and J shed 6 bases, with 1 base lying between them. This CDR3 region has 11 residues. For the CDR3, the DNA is TGTGCCAGCAGTGAAGATGAAAAACTGTTTTTT. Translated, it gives CASSEDEKLFF.

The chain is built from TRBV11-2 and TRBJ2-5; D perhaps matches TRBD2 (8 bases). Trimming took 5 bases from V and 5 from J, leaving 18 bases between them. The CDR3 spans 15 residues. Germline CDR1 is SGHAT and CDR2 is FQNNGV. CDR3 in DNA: TGTGCCAGCAGCCCCGACGGGAGGGGGCTGGAGACCCAGTACTTC. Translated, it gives CASSPDGRGLETQYF.

The CDR3 spells CASSQVPQETQYF. The CDR3 nucleotides read TGTGCCAGCAGCCAAGTCCCTCAAGAGACCCAGTACTTC. This rearrangement joins TRBV3-1 (or the pseudogene TRBV3-2) to TRBJ2-5; D call uncertain. The CDR3 is made up of 13 amino acids. Looked up from germline, CDR1 is LGHDT and CDR2 is YNNKEL (reference sequence). Deletions cut 1 base from V and 2 bases from J, with 5 bases between.

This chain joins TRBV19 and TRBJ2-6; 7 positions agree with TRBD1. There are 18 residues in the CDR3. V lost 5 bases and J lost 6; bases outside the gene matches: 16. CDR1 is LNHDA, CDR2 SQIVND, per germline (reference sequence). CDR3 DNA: TGTGCCAGTAGTGAGGGGGCCAGTTCTCGCTCTTCGGCCAACGTCCTGACTTTC. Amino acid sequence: CASSEGASSRSSANVLTF. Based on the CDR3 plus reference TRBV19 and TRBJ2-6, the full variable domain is DGGITQSPKYLFRKEGQNVTLSCEQNLNHDAMYWYRQDPGQGLRLIYYSQIVNDFQKGDIAEGYSVSREKKESFPLTVTSAQKNPTAFYLCASSEGASSRSSANVLTFGAGSRLTVL.

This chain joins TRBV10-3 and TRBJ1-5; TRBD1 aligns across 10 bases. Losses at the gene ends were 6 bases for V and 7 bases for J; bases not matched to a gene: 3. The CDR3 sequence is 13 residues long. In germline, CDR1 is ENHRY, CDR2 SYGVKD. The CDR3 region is CAISGTGVQPQHF. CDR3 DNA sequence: TGTGCCATCAGCGGGACAGGGGTCCAGCCCCAGCATTTT.

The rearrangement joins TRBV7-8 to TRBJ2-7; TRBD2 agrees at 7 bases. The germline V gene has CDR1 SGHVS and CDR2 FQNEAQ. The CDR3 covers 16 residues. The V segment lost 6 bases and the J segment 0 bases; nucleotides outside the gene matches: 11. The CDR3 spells CASSTIAGGGSYEQYF. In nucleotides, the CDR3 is TGTGCCAGCAGTACAATCGCAGGCGGGGGCTCCTACGAGCAGTACTTC.

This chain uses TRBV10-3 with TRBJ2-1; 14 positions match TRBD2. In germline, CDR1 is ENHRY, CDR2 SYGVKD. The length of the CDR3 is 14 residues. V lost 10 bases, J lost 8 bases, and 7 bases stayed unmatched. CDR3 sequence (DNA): TGTGCCACCAAACCGGGACTAGCGGGAGATGAGCAGTTCTTC. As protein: CATKPGLAGDEQFF.

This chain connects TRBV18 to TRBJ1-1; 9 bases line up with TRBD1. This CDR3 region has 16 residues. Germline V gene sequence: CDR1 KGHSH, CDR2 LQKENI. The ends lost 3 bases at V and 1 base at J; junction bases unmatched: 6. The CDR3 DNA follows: TGTGCCAGCTCACCCCGGGGACAGGGAGGGAACACTGAAGCTTTCTTT. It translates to CASSPRGQGGNTEAFF.

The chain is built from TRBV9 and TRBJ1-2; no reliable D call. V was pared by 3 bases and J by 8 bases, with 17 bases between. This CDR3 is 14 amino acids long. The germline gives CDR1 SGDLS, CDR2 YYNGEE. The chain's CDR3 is CASSDTLGAIGYTF. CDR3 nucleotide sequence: TGTGCCAGCAGCGACACGCTCGGAGCGATCGGCTACACCTTC.

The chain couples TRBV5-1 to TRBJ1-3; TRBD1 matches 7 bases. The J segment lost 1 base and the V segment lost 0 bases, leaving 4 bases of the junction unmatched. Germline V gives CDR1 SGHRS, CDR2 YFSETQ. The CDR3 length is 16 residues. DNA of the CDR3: TGCGCCAGCAGCTTGGCCCTGACAGGGTCTGGAAACACCATATATTTT. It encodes CASSLALTGSGNTIYF.

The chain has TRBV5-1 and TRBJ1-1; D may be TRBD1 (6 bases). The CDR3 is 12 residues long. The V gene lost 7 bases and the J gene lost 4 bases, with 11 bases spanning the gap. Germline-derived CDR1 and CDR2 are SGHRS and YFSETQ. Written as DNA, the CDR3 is TGCGCCAGCGGCGGACAGCCCACTGAAGCTTTCTTT. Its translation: CASGGQPTEAFF.

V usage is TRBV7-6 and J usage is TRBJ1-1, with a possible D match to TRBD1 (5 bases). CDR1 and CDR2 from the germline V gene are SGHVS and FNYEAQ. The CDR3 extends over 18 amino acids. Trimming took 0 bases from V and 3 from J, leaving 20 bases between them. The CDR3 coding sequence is TGTGCCAGCAGCTTAGCGGTCTCTGGGGGTTCGGTTTACACTGAAGCTTTCTTT. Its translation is CASSLAVSGGSVYTEAFF.

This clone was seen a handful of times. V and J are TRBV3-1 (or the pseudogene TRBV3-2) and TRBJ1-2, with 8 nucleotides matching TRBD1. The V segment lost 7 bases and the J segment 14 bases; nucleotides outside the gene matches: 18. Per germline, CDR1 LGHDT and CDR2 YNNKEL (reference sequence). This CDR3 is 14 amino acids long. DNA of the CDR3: TGTGCCAGCACCCGAACCGAAGGACAGGGTCGGCTTACCTTC. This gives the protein CASTRTEGQGRLTF.